The source of this T cell receptor beta chain is a study of T-cell reconstitution after alpha-beta-depleted transplantation in children. Study-wide points: A year had passed since transplant, and T-cell counts and diversity by then came mostly from newly produced T cells.

As regards this clonotype: Its specificity is unknown.

The germline V and J ends were trimmed by 1 base and 5 bases, with 9 bases remaining between them. Per the germline V gene, CDR1 is SEHNR and CDR2 is FQNEAQ (reference sequence). The CDR3 sequence is 13 residues long. Using unique molecular identifiers, the investigators prepared the TCRbeta library. TCRdb fed the PCR reads into MiXCR, producing one record per CDR3 protein. The top ten clones hold 25% to 30% of a sample with 350,000 to 500,000 distinct CDR3 sequences, 43% of them seen once. Here the sequenced sample was PBMCs, taken before TCRalphabeta/CD19-depleted stem cell transplant. The chain carries TRBV7-9 and TRBJ2-7, with D unresolved. This clonotype originated in a girl between 2 and 10 years old with aplastic anemia, due to receive a stem cell transplant. The CDR3 sequence: CASSLGSDHEQYF. CDR3 bases: TGTGCCAGCAGCTTAGGGAGTGACCACGAGCAGTACTTC.